Listed below are T cell receptor beta chains from one sample, sequenced in a study of identical twins. MiXCR was run by TCRdb on the 5' RACE reads, yielding one entry per CDR3 protein. The sample contains some 500,000 distinct CDR3 sequences, about 20% of which appear only once. The same data also went into a second study, on T cells expressing NK-cell markers.

Source material: CD4+ T cells sorted from blood. These receptors were taken from a woman aged 18-29 years in good health. CDR3s include the opening cysteine and the closing phenylalanine or tryptophan. D genes are given only for firm matches. Not every row has a clone size; where given, it reads once, few, many or a size class.

TRBJ1-4 | - | TRBV30 | - | CAWSPALVQKLFF | TGTGCCTGGAGTCCGGCCCTCGTGCAGAAACTGTTTTTT
TRBJ1-1 | - | TRBV6-1 | once | CASSNGRLMNTEAFF | TGTGCCAGCAGTAATGGCCGGCTTATGAACACTGAAGCTTTCTTT
TRBJ1-5 | - | TRBV27 | many | CASSSLNQPQHF | TGTGCCAGCAGTTCCCTCAATCAGCCCCAGCATTTT
TRBJ1-2 | - | TRBV5-1 | many | CASSSRDTGYTF | TGCGCCAGCAGCTCCCGGGACACGGGCTACACCTTC
TRBJ1-2 | - | TRBV9 | - | CASSVAQGLRGYTF | TGTGCCAGCAGCGTAGCACAGGGCCTTAGGGGCTACACCTTC
TRBJ2-1 | TRBD2 | TRBV24-1 | few | CATSDPGLPYNEQFF | TGTGCCACCAGTGATCCGGGACTACCCTACAATGAGCAGTTCTTC
TRBJ2-7 | TRBD2 | TRBV6-1 | once | CASSPGGLAGTVRTEQYF | TGTGCCAGCAGCCCCGGGGGCCTAGCGGGCACCGTTAGGACCGAGCAGTACTTC
TRBJ1-1 | - | TRBV6-6 | many | CASSRNPVGETFF | TGTGCCAGCAGCCGAAACCCCGTCGGGGAAACTTTCTTT
TRBJ2-4 | - | TRBV10-3 | many | CAISESASVATVKNIQYF | TGTGCCATCAGTGAATCGGCCTCCGTAGCGACAGTCAAAAACATTCAGTACTTC
TRBJ1-4 | TRBD1 | TRBV2 | few | CASSADGQVLFF | TGTGCCAGCAGCGCCGACGGACAGGTGCTGTTTTTT
TRBJ2-1 | TRBD2 | TRBV12-3/TRBV12-4 | few | CASTGGPVEQFF | TGTGCCAGCACGGGGGGGCCTGTGGAGCAGTTCTTC
TRBJ2-1 | - | TRBV5-1 | few | CASSFGPNRVNEQFF | TGCGCCAGCAGCTTCGGTCCTAACAGAGTTAATGAGCAGTTCTTC
TRBJ2-7 | - | TRBV7-2 | few | CASSLEAGPRLEQYF | TGTGCCAGCAGCTTAGAGGCGGGCCCCAGGCTCGAGCAGTACTTC
TRBJ2-1 | TRBD1 | TRBV20-1 | - | CSARDRGWINEQFF | TGCAGTGCTCGGGACAGGGGGTGGATCAATGAGCAGTTCTTC
TRBJ2-1 | TRBD2 | TRBV7-2 | - | CASSLALGSGRYEQFF | TGTGCCAGCAGCTTAGCGCTCGGTAGCGGGAGGTATGAGCAGTTCTTC
TRBJ2-3 | - | TRBV6-5 | - | CASSYPGLNTQYF | TGTGCCAGCAGTTACCCTGGACTAAATACGCAGTATTTT
TRBJ2-1 | TRBD2 | TRBV10-3 | - | CAISGGLAYYEQFF | TGTGCCATCAGTGGTGGACTAGCGTACTATGAGCAGTTCTTC
TRBJ1-2 | - | TRBV29-1 | many | CSVAGISGYTF | TGCAGCGTTGCCGGCATATCTGGCTACACCTTC
TRBJ2-1 | - | TRBV5-6 | - | CASSLNLGRYDEQFF | TGTGCCAGCAGCTTAAATCTAGGGCGGTACGATGAGCAGTTCTTC
TRBJ1-1 | TRBD1 | TRBV20-1 | few | CSANPTGVTEAFF | TGCAGTGCTAATCCTACAGGGGTCACTGAAGCTTTCTTT
TRBJ2-1 | - | TRBV20-1 | - | CSARFGTNYNEQFF | TGCAGTGCTCGGTTCGGGACCAACTACAATGAGCAGTTCTTC
TRBJ2-3 | TRBD2 | TRBV5-1 | once | CASSGSRLADLTDTQYF | TGCGCCAGCAGCGGATCACGACTAGCGGACTTGACAGATACGCAGTATTTT
TRBJ1-2 | - | TRBV5-5 | few | CASSLEQTHGYTF | TGTGCCAGCAGCTTAGAACAGACCCATGGCTACACCTTC
TRBJ2-2 | TRBD2 | TRBV7-9 | once | CASSPVGGGNTGELFF | TGTGCCAGCAGCCCGGTCGGCGGGGGGAACACCGGGGAGCTGTTTTTT
TRBJ2-7 | TRBD2 | TRBV20-1 | few | CSAGGTLAGDSYEQYF | TGCAGTGCTGGGGGGACCCTAGCGGGGGATTCCTACGAGCAGTACTTC
TRBJ1-5 | - | TRBV19 | few | CASKRGRDQPQHF | TGTGCCAGTAAGCGGGGGAGGGATCAGCCCCAGCATTTT
TRBJ2-7 | TRBD2 | TRBV7-9 | once | CASSLAGEGQYF | TGTGCCAGCAGCTTAGCGGGGGAGGGCCAGTACTTC
TRBJ2-1 | - | TRBV20-1 | - | CSALDNNEQFF | TGCAGTGCCTTGGATAACAATGAGCAGTTCTTC
TRBJ1-2 | - | TRBV12-3/TRBV12-4 | - | CASSPRSRLSPGNYGYTF | TGTGCCAGCAGTCCTCGCTCAAGACTGTCCCCCGGAAACTATGGCTACACCTTC
TRBJ1-1 | - | TRBV5-6 | many | CASRLNPNAEAFF | TGTGCCAGCAGGCTCAACCCTAACGCTGAAGCTTTCTTT
TRBJ2-3 | - | TRBV4-3 | - | CASSQDNKGTQYF | TGCGCCAGCAGCCAAGATAATAAGGGTACGCAGTATTTT
TRBJ2-3 | - | TRBV6-4 | - | CASSDSVPPDTQYF | TGTGCCAGCAGTGACTCGGTCCCTCCAGATACGCAGTATTTT
TRBJ2-5 | - | TRBV7-2 | - | CASSLEALRETQYF | TGTGCCAGCAGCTTAGAGGCCCTGAGAGAGACCCAGTACTTC
TRBJ1-5 | - | TRBV6-1 | - | CASRDSYSNQPQHF | TGTGCCAGCAGGGACAGTTATAGCAATCAGCCCCAGCATTTT
TRBJ2-7 | - | TRBV27 | many | CASSFQGGYEQYF | TGTGCCAGCAGTTTTCAAGGTGGCTACGAGCAGTACTTC
TRBJ2-7 | - | TRBV7-2 | - | CASSLASGNYEQYF | TGTGCCAGCAGCTTAGCGTCCGGAAACTACGAGCAGTACTTC
TRBJ1-1 | - | TRBV5-4 | - | CASSLRQSEAFF | TGTGCCAGCAGCTTAAGACAGTCTGAAGCTTTCTTT
TRBJ1-1 | - | TRBV2 | few | CASSEARGGAFF | TGTGCCAGCAGTGAAGCGCGCGGGGGGGCTTTCTTT
TRBJ2-1 | - | TRBV7-2 | many | CASSSHRYEQFF | TGTGCCAGCAGCTCTCACCGCTATGAGCAGTTCTTC
TRBJ2-5 | - | TRBV9 | - | CASSARPGGTQETQYF | TGTGCCAGCAGCGCCCGCCCAGGGGGGACCCAAGAGACCCAGTACTTC
TRBJ2-1 | - | TRBV7-9 | few | CASRGGGPIDNEQFF | TGTGCCAGCAGGGGAGGTGGACCGATCGACAATGAGCAGTTCTTC
TRBJ2-7 | TRBD1 | TRBV2 | few | CASSTGVEQYF | TGTGCCAGCAGTACAGGGGTCGAGCAGTACTTC
TRBJ1-1 | TRBD1 | TRBV10-3 | - | CAISVTGDTEAFF | TGTGCCATCAGCGTGACAGGGGACACTGAAGCTTTCTTT
TRBJ1-2 | - | TRBV6-1 | - | CAVGSSGIYGYTF | TGTGCCGTCGGTTCCTCCGGCATTTATGGCTACACCTTC
TRBJ1-6 | TRBD1 | TRBV6-2/TRBV6-3 | - | CASNSLEDRANSPLHF | TGTGCCAGCAATTCCCTCGAGGACAGGGCAAATTCACCCCTCCACTTT
TRBJ1-5 | - | TRBV20-1 | few | CSARSGVSNQPQHF | TGCAGTGCTAGATCAGGCGTGAGCAATCAGCCCCAGCATTTT
TRBJ2-6 | - | TRBV6-1 | - | CASSRGFLALSGANVLTF | TGTGCCAGCAGTAGGGGGTTCCTCGCCCTCTCTGGGGCCAACGTCCTGACTTTC